These 6 T cell receptor beta chains were all obtained from the same sample, sequenced in a study of T cell responses to AZD1222 COVID-19 vaccine. Clones were read by immunoSEQ multiplex PCR, and TCRdb kept only the in-frame ones, dropping some. The sample consists of over 75,000 clones, approximately 90% of them appearing once. Sample: peripheral blood, taken on day 0 of AZD1222 vaccination. These receptor sequences come from an adult in good health.

This chain links TRBV7-2 with TRBJ2-1, with D possibly matching TRBD1 (6 bases). V was cut by 4 bases and J by 4 bases, with 14 bases left in between. The CDR3 runs 15 residues. The V gene's germline CDR1 is SGHTA and CDR2 FQGNSA. Here the CDR3 reads CASSSSGTPYNEQFF. CDR3 nucleotides: TGTGCCAGCAGCTCATCCGGGACACCTTACAATGAGCAGTTCTTC.

The chain joins TRBV10-2 to TRBJ2-7; 15 positions match TRBD2. The length of the CDR3 is 17 residues. Losses at the gene ends were 6 bases for V and 2 bases for J; bases not matched to a gene: 8. Germline V lookup: CDR1 WSHSY, CDR2 SAAADI. The CDR3 DNA reads TGCGCCAGCAGGGGTGGACTAGCGGGAGGGTTTGCCTACGAGCAGTACTTC. Protein sequence: CASRGGLAGGFAYEQYF.

The chain combines TRBV12-5 with TRBJ2-3; D may be TRBD1 or TRBD2 (5 bases each). The CDR3 consists of 16 residues. CDR1 and CDR2 from the germline V gene are LGHNT and FRNRAP. The ends were cut back, 9 bases at V and 1 base at J, with 20 bases in the middle. CDR3 loop: CASARAGGGRTDTQYF. The CDR3 DNA reads as TGTGCTAGCGCCAGGGCCGGAGGAGGACGCACAGATACGCAGTATTTT.

The J gene is TRBJ1-2, the V gene TRBV5-6; D is undetermined. Germline V CDR1 and CDR2: SGHDT, YYEEEE. Deletions cut 1 base from V and 1 base from J, with 14 bases between. The CDR3 has 16 residues. The DNA of the CDR3 is TGTGCCAGCAGCTTGCCACCTATTGGGGATAACTATGGCTACACCTTC. Its translation is CASSLPPIGDNYGYTF.

This clone has more than one count but fewer than ten. This CDR3 reads CASSPARAGGTYNEQFF. The CDR3 DNA reads as TGTGCCAGCAGTCCAGCTAGGGCGGGGGGCACCTACAATGAGCAGTTCTTC. The rearrangement uses TRBV6-6 and TRBJ2-1; 8 nucleotides line up with TRBD2. CDR1 is MNHNY, CDR2 SVGAGI, per germline (reference sequence). The V segment lost 5 bases and the J segment 2 bases; nucleotides outside the gene matches: 11. The CDR3 is made up of 17 amino acids.

The chain uses TRBV5-1 and TRBJ1-1, with D maybe TRBD1 (6 bases). Per germline, CDR1 SGHRS and CDR2 YFSETQ. This CDR3 region has 16 residues. Trimming stripped 6 bases from V and 0 bases from J, with 18 bases between. The DNA of the CDR3 is TGCGCCAGCAACCGGGACGGACAGTTCATGAACACTGAAGCTTTCTTT. This encodes CASNRDGQFMNTEAFF. Looking up the rest from reference TRBV5-1 and TRBJ1-1 gives the full variable domain: KAGVTQTPRYLIKTRGQQVTLSCSPISGHRSVSWYQQTPGQGLQFLFEYFSETQRNKGNFPGRFSGRQFSNSRSEMNVSTLELGDSALYLCASNRDGQFMNTEAFFGQGTRLTVV.